Given below is one TCR beta chain in context. This entry comes from a study of blood T cell repertoires in COVID-19. Study details: Samples taken during acute and convalescent COVID-19 were collected in the United States, Italy and Spain. From T cells, B-cell-depleted T cells, or PBMCs came the material, which was cDNA or gDNA.

The Seattle patients joined while their infection was active and were tracked longitudinally afterward. The germline gives CDR1 GTSNPN, CDR2 SVGIG (reference sequence). The CDR3 spans 15 residues. V gave up 1 base and J gave up 6 bases; unmatched junction bases: 11. Authors' data handling: It was from reference gene primer amplification that nucleated cell counts were estimated. Clones were sequenced by immunoSEQ multiplex PCR, and TCRdb holds only the in-frame ones, with some missing. V and J calls and clone size are those listed in that table; D and trimming were worked out from the DNA. The data show 150,000 or so clones, about 85% seen once.

The sequence was collected from a woman between 45 and 65 years old with COVID-19, enrolled during active disease. This chain links TRBV30 with TRBJ1-2; 7 bases are a match to TRBD1. The sequencing sample was made of peripheral blood. CDR3 sequence: CAWSALSGTENGYTF. Written as DNA, the CDR3 is TGTGCCTGGAGTGCCCTATCCGGGACAGAGAATGGCTACACCTTC.